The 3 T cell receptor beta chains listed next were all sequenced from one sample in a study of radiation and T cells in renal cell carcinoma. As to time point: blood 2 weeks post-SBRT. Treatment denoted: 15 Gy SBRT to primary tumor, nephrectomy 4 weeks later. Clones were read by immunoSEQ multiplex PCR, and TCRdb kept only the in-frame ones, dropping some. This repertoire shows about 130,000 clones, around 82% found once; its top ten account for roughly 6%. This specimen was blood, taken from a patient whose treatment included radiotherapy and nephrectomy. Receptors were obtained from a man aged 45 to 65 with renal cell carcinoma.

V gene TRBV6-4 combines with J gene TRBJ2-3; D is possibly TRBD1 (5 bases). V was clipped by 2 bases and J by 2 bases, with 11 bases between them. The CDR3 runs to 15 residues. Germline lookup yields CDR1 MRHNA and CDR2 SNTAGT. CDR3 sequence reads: CASSDRGRNTDTQYF. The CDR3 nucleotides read TGTGCCAGCAGTGACAGGGGTAGGAACACAGATACGCAGTATTTT.

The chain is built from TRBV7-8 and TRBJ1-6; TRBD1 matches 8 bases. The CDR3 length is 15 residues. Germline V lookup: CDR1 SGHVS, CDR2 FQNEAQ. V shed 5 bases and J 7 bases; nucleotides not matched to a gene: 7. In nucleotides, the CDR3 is TGTGCCAGCAGCCTCGGACAGGGAGGGAATTCACCCCTCCACTTT. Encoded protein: CASSLGQGGNSPLHF.

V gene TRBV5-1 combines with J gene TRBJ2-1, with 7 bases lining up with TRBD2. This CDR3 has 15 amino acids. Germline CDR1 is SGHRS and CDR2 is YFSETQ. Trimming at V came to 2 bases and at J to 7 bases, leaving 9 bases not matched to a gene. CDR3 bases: TGCGCCAGCAGCTTTTCTTCGGGAGGCCTAAATGAGCAGTTCTTC. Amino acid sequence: CASSFSSGGLNEQFF.